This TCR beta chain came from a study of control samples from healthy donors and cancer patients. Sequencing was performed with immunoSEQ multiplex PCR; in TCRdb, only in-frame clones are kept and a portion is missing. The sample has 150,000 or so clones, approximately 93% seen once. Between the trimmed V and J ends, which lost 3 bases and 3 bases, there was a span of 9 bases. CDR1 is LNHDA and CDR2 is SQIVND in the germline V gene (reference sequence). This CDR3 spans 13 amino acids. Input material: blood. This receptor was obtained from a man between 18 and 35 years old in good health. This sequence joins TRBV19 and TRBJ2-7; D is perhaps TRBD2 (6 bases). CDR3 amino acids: CASSIQGGYEQYF. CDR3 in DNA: TGTGCCAGTAGTATTCAGGGAGGCTACGAGCAGTACTTC.